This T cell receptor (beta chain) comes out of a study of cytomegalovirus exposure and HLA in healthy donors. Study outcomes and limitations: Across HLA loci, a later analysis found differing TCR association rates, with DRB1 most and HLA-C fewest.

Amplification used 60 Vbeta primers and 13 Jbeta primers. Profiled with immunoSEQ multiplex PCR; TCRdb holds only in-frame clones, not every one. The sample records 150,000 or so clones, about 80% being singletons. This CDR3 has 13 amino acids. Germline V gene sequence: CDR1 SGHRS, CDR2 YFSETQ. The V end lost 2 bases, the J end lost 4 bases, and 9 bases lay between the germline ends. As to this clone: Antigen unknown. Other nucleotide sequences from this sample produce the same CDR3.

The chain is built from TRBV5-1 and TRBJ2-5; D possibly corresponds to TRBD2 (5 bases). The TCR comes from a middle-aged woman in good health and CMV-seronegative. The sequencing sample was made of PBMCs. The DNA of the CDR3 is TGCGCCAGCAGCTTAGGAGGTGGAGAGACCCAGTACTTC. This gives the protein CASSLGGGETQYF. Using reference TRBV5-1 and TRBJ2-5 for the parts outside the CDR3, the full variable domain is KAGVTQTPRYLIKTRGQQVTLSCSPISGHRSVSWYQQTPGQGLQFLFEYFSETQRNKGNFPGRFSGRQFSNSRSEMNVSTLELGDSALYLCASSLGGGETQYFGPGTRLLVL.